One and the same sample provided the 24 T cell receptor beta chains below, sequenced in a study of T cell repertoires in cytomegalovirus infection. MiXCR, applied by TCRdb to the reads, yields one record per CDR3 protein. The data show about 770,000 distinct CDR3 sequences, with about 28% seen just once and 10% to 15% held by the top ten. No cognate antigen is known for these TCRs. The specimen was cultured CD8+ T cells from PBMCs, collected from culture after CMV antigen stimulation. The receptor source for this set is a human donor in good health (CMV status not recorded). Some clones in this sample may be carry-over from other donors' samples.

This clonotype was counted ten times or more. A read error may produce the germline difference seen at one junction end. CDR3 DNA sequence: TGTGCTAGCAGCTCTAAACTCAGCACAGATACGCAGTATTTT. Protein product: CASSSKLSTDTQYF. The rearrangement joins TRBV7-7 to TRBJ2-3; D not certain. The V gene's germline CDR1 is SSHAT and CDR2 FNYEAQ (reference sequence). The CDR3 has 14 residues.

The chain combines TRBV7-9 with TRBJ1-2; 7 positions match TRBD1. Germline V gene sequence: CDR1 SEHNR, CDR2 FQNEAQ (reference sequence). The CDR3 has 20 residues. V lost 1 base and J lost 5; bases outside the gene matches: 22. Here the CDR3 DNA reads TGTGCCAGCAGCTTAGGACAGGGAAAAGACCCGTCCGGATACGTTTATGGCTACACCTTC. Residues: CASSLGQGKDPSGYVYGYTF.

The rearrangement links TRBV10-3 to TRBJ2-1; TRBD1 matches 9 bases. V was clipped by 11 bases and J by 8 bases; unmatched bases: 7. Per germline, CDR1 ENHRY and CDR2 SYGVKD. The CDR3 loop spans 12 amino acids. The CDR3 DNA is TGTGCCGTAACAGGGGGCAGGGATGAGCAGTTCTTC. As protein: CAVTGGRDEQFF.

The chain employs TRBV7-2 and TRBJ2-5; D ambiguous. The CDR3 runs to 16 residues. The germline gives CDR1 SGHTA, CDR2 FQGNSA. With 3 bases removed from V and 2 bases from J, the gap between germline ends came to 16 bases. This CDR3 reads CASSFIPEPYQETQYF. The DNA of the CDR3 is TGTGCCAGCAGCTTCATACCCGAGCCGTATCAAGAGACCCAGTACTTC.

The CDR3 is CSARDRSSSSYEQYF. For the CDR3, the DNA is TGCAGTGCTAGAGATCGGTCTAGTTCCTCCTACGAGCAGTACTTC. The chain combines TRBV20-1 with TRBJ2-7; D not certain. The CDR3 loop spans 15 amino acids. The V end was cut by 0 bases, the J end by 0 bases, with 12 bases between. CDR1 is DFQATT and CDR2 is SNEGSKA in the germline V gene (reference sequence).

The V call is TRBV12-3 or TRBV12-4, the J call TRBJ1-5; possible D gene TRBD1, 5 bases. There are 14 residues in the CDR3. Trimming stripped 0 bases from V and 8 bases from J, with 11 bases between. DNA for the CDR3: TGTGCCAGCAGTTTAGCGGTGGGGGGGGAGCCCCAGCATTTT. Translation: CASSLAVGGEPQHF.

There are a few counts of this clonotype. The chain recombines TRBV24-1 with TRBJ2-7, with TRBD2 identical over 10 bases. The CDR3 has 15 residues. The V segment lost 7 bases and the J segment 0 bases; nucleotides outside the gene matches: 5. Germline CDR1 and CDR2: KGHDR and SFDVKD. The CDR3 is CATRDTSGTSYEQYV. For the CDR3, the DNA is TGTGCCACCAGAGACACTAGCGGGACCTCCTACGAGCAGTACGTC.

The chain carries TRBV5-6 and TRBJ2-7; D uncertain. V lost 0 bases to trimming and J lost 2 bases, with 12 bases between them. The germline V gene has CDR1 SGHDT and CDR2 YYEEEE. The CDR3 runs to 15 residues. CDR3 residues: CASSLEQFVPYEQYV. The CDR3 nucleotides are TGTGCCAGCAGCTTGGAACAATTTGTACCCTACGAGCAGTACGTC.

The CDR3 DNA reads TGTGCCAGCAGTTACTCCGAGACCTTCGCTAGCGGGGGGCCAACAGATACGCAGTATTTT. Translated, it gives CASSYSETFASGGPTDTQYF. V gene TRBV6-6 combines with J gene TRBJ2-3; 11 nucleotides line up with TRBD2. V was clipped by 0 bases and J by 3 bases; unmatched bases: 14. Germline V gene sequence: CDR1 MNHNY, CDR2 SVGAGI (reference sequence). The CDR3 loop spans 20 amino acids.

The rearrangement uses TRBV4-1 and TRBJ1-1; D is ambiguous. The CDR3 is 19 residues long. The V gene lost 0 bases and the J gene lost 1 base, with 21 bases spanning the gap. The germline V gene encodes CDR1 MGHRA and CDR2 YSYEKL. The CDR3 here is CASSQDPVVSGSGNTEAFF. DNA for the CDR3: TGCGCCAGCAGCCAAGATCCGGTTGTTTCGGGATCCGGGAACACTGAAGCTTTCTTT.

This clonotype was observed a few times. The gene calls are TRBV6-1 and TRBJ2-7; D gene uncertain. The V end was cut by 5 bases, the J end by 0 bases, with 11 bases between. Germline V gene data show CDR1 as MNHNS and CDR2 as SASEGT. The CDR3 consists of 14 residues. The CDR3: CASSYGSVSYEQYF. CDR3 nucleotide sequence: TGTGCCAGCAGTTATGGGTCTGTCTCCTACGAGCAGTACTTC.

V gene TRBV19 combines with J gene TRBJ2-2; D is unclear. Trimming stripped 5 bases from V and 1 base from J, with 8 bases between. This CDR3 has 14 amino acids. Germline CDR1 is LNHDA and CDR2 is SQIVND (reference sequence). The CDR3, as DNA: TGTGCCAGTAGTCTCCATCTGAACACCGGGGAGCTGTTTTTT. As protein: CASSLHLNTGELFF.

The chain joins TRBV7-9 to TRBJ1-2, with D perhaps matching TRBD1 (6 bases). Trimming pared 6 bases from V and 6 bases from J, leaving 17 bases between. The CDR3 loop spans 14 amino acids. Germline V gene data show CDR1 as SEHNR and CDR2 as FQNEAQ (reference sequence). CDR3 in amino acids: CASSPSEGEDGYTF. DNA for the CDR3: TGTGCCAGCAGTCCCTCCGAGGGGGAGGATGGCTACACCTTC.

This chain's CDR3 is CASRKGGQGQTQYF. The CDR3 DNA reads as TGTGCCAGCAGAAAAGGGGGACAGGGGCAGACCCAGTACTTC. The chain employs TRBV27 and TRBJ2-5, with 10 positions matching TRBD1. The CDR3 totals 14 residues. The germline V gene has CDR1 MNHEY and CDR2 SMNVEV (reference sequence). Trimming took 6 bases from V and 6 from J; bases not matched to a gene: 7.

This chain joins TRBV19 and TRBJ2-1, with D unresolved. This CDR3 region has 14 residues. The germline CDR1 and CDR2 sequences are LNHDA and SQIVND (reference sequence). The V gene lost 6 bases and the J gene lost 0 bases, with 9 bases spanning the gap. The CDR3 reads CASSWWSSYNEQFF. The CDR3 region has the DNA TGTGCCAGTAGCTGGTGGAGCTCCTACAATGAGCAGTTCTTC.

The CDR3 here is CASSGWDALGLYGYTF. In nucleotides, the CDR3 is TGTGCCAGCAGCGGCTGGGATGCACTCGGGCTGTATGGCTACACCTTC. The chain couples TRBV11-2 to TRBJ1-2; D remains ambiguous. CDR1 is SGHAT and CDR2 is FQNNGV in the germline V gene. Trimming cost V 5 bases and J 5 bases, with 21 bases left between them. This CDR3 has 16 amino acids.

The CDR3 protein is CASSLGYGRPQHF. In DNA, the CDR3 is TGTGCCAGCAGCTTAGGGTATGGGCGGCCCCAGCATTTT. The chain recombines TRBV7-9 with TRBJ1-5; D uncertain. Trimming removed 1 base from V and 9 bases from J, with 10 bases in between. This CDR3 region has 13 residues. Germline V lookup: CDR1 SEHNR, CDR2 FQNEAQ (reference sequence).

The table lists this clonotype with a count of one. The chain uses TRBV19 and TRBJ2-3; D not certain. Germline V lookup: CDR1 LNHDA, CDR2 SQIVND (reference sequence). Trimming removed 10 bases from V and 2 bases from J, with 13 bases in between. The CDR3 is 13 amino acids. CDR3 in DNA: TGTGCCACCCAGAGTCCTTACACAGATACGCAGTATTTT. Translated: CATQSPYTDTQYF.

Concerning this clonotype itself: The junction departs from the called germline gene at one end, perhaps through a read error. The chain has TRBV20-1 and TRBJ2-1; TRBD1 matches at 8 bases. Germline values: CDR1 DFQATT, CDR2 SNEGSKA (reference sequence). The CDR3 spans 12 residues. The CDR3 bases are TGCAGTGCTAGACCACAGACAGGGGAGCGGTTCTTC. This translates into CSARPQTGERFF.

This clonotype was counted between two and nine times. The V call is TRBV7-2, the J call TRBJ1-1; possible D gene TRBD1, 5 bases. V lost 5 bases, J lost 4 bases, and 23 bases lay in between. The CDR3 covers 17 residues. Germline V gene data show CDR1 as SGHTA and CDR2 as FQGNSA. CDR3 residues: CASSAPWDGRSGTEAFF. DNA of the CDR3: TGTGCCAGCAGCGCACCCTGGGACGGGAGGTCGGGCACTGAAGCTTTCTTT.

The chain recombines TRBV9 with TRBJ2-1; D gene unclear. In germline, CDR1 is SGDLS, CDR2 YYNGEE. The ends were cut back, 0 bases at V and 6 bases at J, with 13 bases in the middle. The CDR3 contains 15 residues. The CDR3 spells CASSVEGRSGNEQFF. The DNA of the CDR3 is TGTGCCAGCAGCGTAGAGGGCAGGTCTGGCAATGAGCAGTTCTTC.

This clonotype was observed at least ten times. The rearrangement links TRBV7-6 to TRBJ2-3, with a weak D call TRBD2 (5 bases). V lost 5 bases and J lost 5, with 14 bases in between. CDR3 size: 14 residues. The germline CDR1 and CDR2 sequences are SGHVS and FNYEAQ. CDR3 region: CASSPVPGLDTQYF. The DNA of the CDR3 is TGTGCCAGCAGCCCCGTCCCGGGGTTAGATACGCAGTATTTT.

The chain carries TRBV19 and TRBJ2-1; 9 bases align to TRBD1. From germline, CDR1 is LNHDA and CDR2 SQIVND (reference sequence). This CDR3 is 16 amino acids long. After removal of 3 bases from V and 2 bases from J, the junction contained 5 bases not matched to a gene. CDR3 in DNA: TGTGCCAGTAGTATCGGGACAGGGACTGCCTACAATGAGCAGTTCTTC. Translation: CASSIGTGTAYNEQFF.

The CDR3 nucleotides read TGTGCCAGCAGTTACACTAGGGGGTACAATGAGCAGTTCTTC. It encodes CASSYTRGYNEQFF. J is TRBJ2-1 and V is TRBV6-5; a weak D match, TRBD1 (6 bases). V lost 2 bases to trimming and J lost 4 bases, with 9 bases between them. Germline CDR1 and CDR2: MNHEY and SVGAGI. CDR3 length: 14 amino acids.